This paragraph reports one TCR beta chain. Its antigen is not identified. A J-beta primer mix and a sample-barcoded 5' primer were used in a second PCR of about 6 to 12 cycles. Each cDNA molecule received a tag from a template-switch adaptor that had 12 random nucleotides. The study obtained at least 2.5 million CDR3-containing paired-end reads from every sample. MiXCR, run by TCRdb on the 5' RACE reads, gives a single entry per CDR3 protein. The profile shows roughly 1.7 million distinct CDR3 sequences, roughly a third of them singletons. The data belong to a study of blood T cells in healthy people across ages. Turning to the study itself: The template switching approach captured approximately one barcoded beta molecule for every two T cells.

Broader study findings: The donors' CMV status was not determined, possibly confounding changes in expanded clonotypes.

V lost 3 bases to trimming and J lost 4 bases, with 6 bases between them. Looked up from germline, CDR1 is SGHTA and CDR2 is FQGNSA. The CDR3 loop spans 12 amino acids. Input material: blood. The chain joins TRBV7-2 to TRBJ1-2; D remains ambiguous. The origin of this receptor is a woman aged 25-40 years in good health. The CDR3 sequence is CASSFASYGYTF. CDR3 DNA sequence: TGTGCCAGCAGCTTTGCGTCCTATGGCTACACCTTC.